One sample yielded the 22 T cell receptor beta chains listed below, sequenced in a study of T-cell memory formation after mild COVID-19. One entry per CDR3 protein results from TCRdb running MiXCR on the 5' RACE reads. Here the sample spans approximately 400,000 distinct CDR3 sequences, roughly 18% being singletons. Sequenced input: PBMCs or a T cell subset sorted from them (not recorded which). The receptors were gathered from a man aged 18 to 30 who had mild COVID-19 (a few samples of this study predate the infection). Cell type and time point are not known.

This clonotype was detected a few times. This chain uses TRBV5-1 with TRBJ2-5; 9 nucleotides line up with TRBD2. This CDR3 has 18 residues. Germline CDR1 SGHRS, CDR2 YFSETQ. Unmatched junction bases numbered 14, after V lost 3 bases and J lost 2 bases. CDR3 amino acids: CASSSEPVGSGGQETQYF. The CDR3 region has the DNA TGCGCCAGCAGCTCCGAACCTGTCGGTAGCGGGGGACAAGAGACCCAGTACTTC.

This clonotype was detected a few times. The chain has TRBV7-9 and TRBJ1-4; no firm D call. Germline CDR1 reads SEHNR; CDR2 reads FQNEAQ (reference sequence). Between the trimmed V and J ends, which lost 7 bases and 4 bases, there was a span of 13 bases. This CDR3 is 14 amino acids long. CDR3 sequence: CASTYTDYNEKLFF. CDR3 coding DNA: TGTGCCAGCACCTACACAGATTATAATGAAAAACTGTTTTTT.

This clonotype was counted only a few times. The V gene is TRBV5-6, the J gene TRBJ2-7, with D perhaps matching TRBD1 or TRBD2 (5 bases each). The CDR3 is 15 residues long. Per the germline V gene, CDR1 is SGHDT and CDR2 is YYEEEE. Trimming cost V 3 bases and J 0 bases, with 13 bases left between them. The CDR3 sequence is CASSYSGDASYEQYF. CDR3 DNA sequence: TGTGCCAGCAGCTACTCCGGGGACGCCTCCTACGAGCAGTACTTC.

This chain links TRBV7-6 with TRBJ2-2; D might be TRBD2 (5 bases). The CDR3 has 17 residues. Looked up from germline, CDR1 is SGHVS and CDR2 is FNYEAQ. V dropped 5 bases and J dropped 0 bases, with 16 bases sitting between them. The CDR3 reads CASSPSRIATNTGELFF. CDR3 nucleotides: TGTGCCAGCAGCCCGAGTAGGATAGCGACGAACACCGGGGAGCTGTTTTTT. Combining the CDR3 with reference TRBV7-6 and TRBJ2-2 gives the whole variable domain GAGVSQSPRYKVTKRGQDVALRCDPISGHVSLYWYRQALGQGPEFLTYFNYEAQQDKSGLPNDRFSAERPEGSISTLTIQRTEQRDSAMYRCASSPSRIATNTGELFFGEGSRLTVL.

The CDR3 DNA follows: TGTGCCAGCAGCTTAGAACTAGCGCTCGTAAATGAGCAGTTCTTC. Translating it yields CASSLELALVNEQFF. This chain uses TRBV7-9 with TRBJ2-1; 7 nucleotides agree with TRBD2. Per germline, CDR1 SEHNR and CDR2 FQNEAQ (reference sequence). This CDR3 has 15 residues. J gave up 7 bases and V 1 base, and 7 bases lay outside the gene matches. The full variable domain, in which reference TRBV7-9 and TRBJ2-1 provide the parts outside the CDR3, is DTGVSQNPRHKITKRGQNVTFRCDPISEHNRLYWYRQTLGQGPEFLTYFQNEAQLEKSRLLSDRFSAERPKGSFSTLEIQRTEQGDSAMYLCASSLELALVNEQFFGPGTRLTVL.

This clonotype appeared once. The gene calls are TRBV6-6 and TRBJ2-7, with D perhaps matching TRBD1 (6 bases). V gave up 6 bases and J gave up 2 bases, with 20 bases separating them. The CDR3 runs 16 residues. The germline V gene encodes CDR1 MNHNY and CDR2 SVGAGI (reference sequence). CDR3 nucleotides: TGTGCCAGCAGGGGGCTATGGGGGCCAACCACCTACGAGCAGTACTTC. As protein: CASRGLWGPTTYEQYF.

Ten or more counts support this clonotype. This chain connects TRBV5-1 to TRBJ2-3; no firm D call. Trimming removed 1 base at V and 0 bases at J, with 3 bases between. This CDR3 comprises 13 residues. Germline V gene data show CDR1 as SGHRS and CDR2 as YFSETQ. CDR3 residues: CASSLISTDTQYF. In DNA, the CDR3 is TGCGCCAGCAGCTTGATAAGCACAGATACGCAGTATTTT.

A single count supports this clonotype. This CDR3 reads CASSYGSGSEQYV. In DNA, the CDR3 is TGTGCCAGCAGTTACGGGTCCGGGAGCGAGCAGTACGTC. The chain joins TRBV6-2 or TRBV6-3 to TRBJ2-7; maybe TRBD2 (6 bases). This CDR3 has 13 residues. Germline assignment: CDR1 MNHEY and CDR2 SVGEGT. Trimming took 2 bases from V and 6 from J, leaving 11 bases between them.

This clonotype occurred a few times. CDR3 sequence: CSARAISGELFF. CDR3 coding DNA: TGCAGTGCTAGGGCTATCTCCGGGGAGCTGTTTTTT. The genes are TRBV20-1 and TRBJ2-2, with unresolved D. The CDR3 runs to 12 residues. The V end was cut by 3 bases, the J end by 6 bases, with 8 bases between. Germline lookup yields CDR1 DFQATT and CDR2 SNEGSKA (reference sequence).

The V and J genes are TRBV10-3 and TRBJ2-3; TRBD2 matches at 7 bases. The CDR3 sequence is 14 residues long. V was pared by 10 bases and J by 2 bases, with 9 bases of the junction left unmatched. Germline V gene data show CDR1 as ENHRY and CDR2 as SYGVKD. In nucleotides, the CDR3 is TGTGCCAGGCGGGGGACGGGCTACACAGATACGCAGTATTTT. This codes for CARRGTGYTDTQYF.

This clonotype was seen a handful of times. V is TRBV5-6 and J is TRBJ2-3; possibly TRBD2 for D (5 bases). There are 13 residues in the CDR3. V shed 7 bases and J shed 1 base, with 10 bases lying between them. Germline V CDR1 and CDR2: SGHDT, YYEEEE. In nucleotides, the CDR3 is TGTGCCAGCCTCCGGCGGGGCACAGATACGCAGTATTTT. Protein: CASLRRGTDTQYF. Combining the CDR3 with reference TRBV5-6 and TRBJ2-3 gives the whole variable domain DAGVTQSPTHLIKTRGQQVTLRCSPKSGHDTVSWYQQALGQGPQFIFQYYEEEERQRGNFPDRFSGHQFPNYSSELNVNALLLGDSALYLCASLRRGTDTQYFGPGTRLTVL.

This sequence joins TRBV28 and TRBJ2-2; D gene uncertain. The V and J ends lost 6 bases and 6 bases respectively, with 17 bases between them. Looked up from germline, CDR1 is MDHEN and CDR2 is SYDVKM. The CDR3 has 15 amino acids. The CDR3 DNA is TGTGCCAGCAGGGGCTTAGGGCGCGGCGCCGGGGAGCTGTTTTTT. Encoded protein: CASRGLGRGAGELFF.

There are a few counts of this clonotype. The chain combines TRBV4-3 with TRBJ2-3; no definite D call. In germline, CDR1 is LGHNA, CDR2 YSLEER. V was pared by 3 bases and J by 6 bases, with 19 bases between. The CDR3 loop spans 16 amino acids. Written as DNA, the CDR3 is TGCGCCAGCAGCCAGGCCCGTTTTAGATTTTGGGATACGCAGTATTTT. This encodes CASSQARFRFWDTQYF.

This clonotype was detected ten times or more. CDR3 bases: TGTGCCAGCACCGTACGGGGGGGGGAAGCTACGCAGTATTTT. Translated, it gives CASTVRGGEATQYF. The chain couples TRBV7-2 to TRBJ2-3; 8 nucleotides agree with TRBD2. Germline V gives CDR1 SGHTA, CDR2 FQGNSA. The V and J ends lost 7 bases and 8 bases, in that order; junction bases with no gene match: 11. The length of the CDR3 is 14 residues.

This clonotype has more than one count but fewer than ten. The chain joins TRBV6-5 to TRBJ2-5, with no clear D. V lost 2 bases, J lost 0 bases, and 7 bases lay in between. The V gene's germline CDR1 is MNHEY and CDR2 SVGAGI. This CDR3 region has 14 residues. The CDR3 loop is CASSYGLYQETQYF. The DNA of the CDR3 is TGTGCCAGCAGTTACGGCCTGTACCAAGAGACCCAGTACTTC.

The rearrangement joins TRBV20-1 to TRBJ2-7, with D perhaps being TRBD1 or TRBD2 (6 bases each). Germline CDR1 and CDR2: DFQATT and SNEGSKA (reference sequence). The V end was cut by 1 base, the J end by 2 bases, with 18 bases between. The CDR3 has 16 amino acids. CDR3 loop: CSARVSPGAFPYEQYF. The DNA for the CDR3 is TGCAGTGCTAGAGTTAGCCCGGGGGCTTTTCCCTACGAGCAGTACTTC.

The rearrangement uses TRBV6-6 and TRBJ1-2; D unresolved. Trimming left V 2 bases short and J 6 bases short, with 10 bases between. The length of the CDR3 is 13 residues. CDR1 and CDR2 from the germline V gene are MNHNY and SVGAGI (reference sequence). The CDR3 region is CASSYGNGHGYTF. CDR3 DNA sequence: TGTGCCAGCAGTTACGGAAATGGGCATGGCTACACCTTC.

This clonotype has a count of ten or more. J is TRBJ2-1 and V is TRBV29-1, with 10 bases that match TRBD2. V shed 0 bases, J shed 0 bases, and the junction held 8 bases outside the gene matches. CDR1 is SQVTM, CDR2 ANQGSEA, per germline. CDR3 size: 18 residues. In DNA, the CDR3 is TGCAGCGTTGAAGATCCCGTTAGCGGGGGGCCCTCCTACAATGAGCAGTTCTTC. It translates to CSVEDPVSGGPSYNEQFF.

This chain links TRBV5-5 with TRBJ1-5; D is ambiguous. This CDR3 is built from 15 residues. With 0 bases removed from V and 2 bases from J, the gap between germline ends came to 9 bases. Per germline, CDR1 SGHKS and CDR2 YYEKEE (reference sequence). The CDR3 region is CASSLVGHGNQPQHF. The CDR3 DNA follows: TGTGCCAGCAGCTTGGTCGGGCATGGCAATCAGCCCCAGCATTTT.

This clonotype was observed many times. This chain joins TRBV4-1 and TRBJ2-7; possibly TRBD2 for D (5 bases). V lost 0 bases, J lost 2 bases, and 14 bases lay in between. Germline CDR1 is MGHRA and CDR2 is YSYEKL. This CDR3 contains 16 residues. CDR3 nucleotide sequence: TGCGCCAGCAGCCAAGAACCCGGGAACGGGGCCTACGAGCAGTACTTC. It is translated as CASSQEPGNGAYEQYF.

This clonotype was counted only a few times. V gene TRBV7-2 combines with J gene TRBJ1-5; possibly TRBD1 for D (6 bases). The CDR3 totals 16 residues. The germline gives CDR1 SGHTA, CDR2 FQGNSA. Trimming left V 1 base short and J 4 bases short, with 14 bases between. CDR3 DNA sequence: TGTGCCAGCAGCTTAGTTGGGGGGGCGAGGAATCAGCCCCAGCATTTT. This encodes CASSLVGGARNQPQHF.

The rearrangement links TRBV10-3 to TRBJ2-3, with D possibly matching TRBD1 (6 bases). Per germline, CDR1 ENHRY and CDR2 SYGVKD. V was clipped by 4 bases and J by 2 bases, with 13 bases between them. The CDR3 extends over 15 amino acids. The CDR3: CAISAGDSPTDTQYF. The CDR3 DNA reads TGTGCCATCAGTGCAGGGGATTCACCCACAGATACGCAGTATTTT.